These T cell receptor beta chains were read from a single sample in a study of blood T cells in healthy people across ages. Using its own MiXCR run on the 5' RACE reads, TCRdb lists one record per CDR3 protein. The data show fewer than 2 million distinct CDR3 sequences, roughly two fifths seen once. Sequencing was performed on blood. The receptors were gathered from a human donor in good health. Both conserved end residues are part of each CDR3. A D gene is named only where the DNA matches it firmly. Clone sizes are given selectively: once, few, many, or a class where the clone is expanded.

d_gene,abundance,v_gene,j_gene,CDR3aa,CDR3nt
NA,NA,TRBV7-2,TRBJ2-7,CASSLMMGIYEQYF,TGTGCCAGCAGCTTAATGATGGGGATCTACGAGCAGTACTTC
TRBD1,NA,TRBV25-1,TRBJ2-1,CASSAPATGTGEQFF,TGTGCCAGCAGTGCACCCGCGACAGGGACCGGTGAGCAGTTCTTC
TRBD2,few,TRBV7-8,TRBJ2-3,CASSPWGGGRSDTQYF,TGTGCCAGCAGCCCCTGGGGCGGGGGGAGATCAGATACGCAGTATTTT
NA,few,TRBV27,TRBJ1-5,CASGERFHSNQPQHF,TGTGCCAGCGGGGAGCGATTTCATAGCAATCAGCCCCAGCATTTT
NA,NA,TRBV5-5,TRBJ2-3,CASSPGTLRTDTQYF,TGTGCCAGCAGCCCCGGGACTTTACGCACAGATACGCAGTATTTT
NA,many,TRBV9,TRBJ1-1,CASSVGSNTEAFF,TGTGCCAGCAGCGTAGGGTCGAACACTGAAGCTTTCTTT
NA,few,TRBV12-3/TRBV12-4,TRBJ2-4,CASRPSNGDIQYF,TGTGCCAGCAGGCCCTCCAATGGAGACATTCAGTACTTC
NA,NA,TRBV28,TRBJ2-3,CASIGWGDTDTQYF,TGTGCCAGCATCGGCTGGGGGGACACAGATACGCAGTATTTT
TRBD1,many,TRBV12-3/TRBV12-4,TRBJ1-2,CASSFWTGANYGYTF,TGTGCCAGCAGTTTCTGGACAGGAGCTAACTATGGCTACACCTTC
NA,NA,TRBV11-3,TRBJ2-3,CASSLEGTDTLYF,TGTGCCAGCAGCCTGGAAGGCACAGATACGCTGTATTTT
TRBD2,few,TRBV7-9,TRBJ2-3,CASSSRLAGIHSTDTQYF,TGTGCCAGCAGCTCTCGACTAGCGGGGATTCATAGCACAGATACGCAGTATTTT
NA,few,TRBV29-1,TRBJ1-1,CSVEAGRTEAFF,TGCAGCGTTGAGGCAGGCCGCACTGAAGCTTTCTTT
NA,few,TRBV24-1,TRBJ2-1,CATSVSGLGYEQFF,TGTGCCACCAGTGTTAGTGGTTTAGGTTATGAGCAGTTCTTC
NA,few,TRBV5-1,TRBJ2-3,CASSAGLFLDTQYF,TGCGCCAGCAGCGCGGGCCTTTTTTTGGATACGCAGTATTTT
TRBD1,few,TRBV12-3/TRBV12-4,TRBJ2-7,CASSLVDRVYEQYF,TGTGCCAGCAGTTTAGTCGACAGGGTCTACGAGCAGTACTTC
TRBD1,NA,TRBV6-6,TRBJ1-4,CAGALGQGMGNERLFF,TGTGCCGGCGCCCTAGGACAGGGGATGGGGAATGAAAGACTGTTTTTT
NA,NA,TRBV21-1,TRBJ1-2,CASSSRELEDYGYTF,TGTGCCAGCAGCTCAAGGGAGCTAGAAGACTATGGCTACACCTTC
TRBD2,NA,TRBV4-3,TRBJ2-4,CASSQVGGGIQYF,TGCGCCAGCAGCCAAGTGGGGGGGGGCATTCAGTACTTC
NA,NA,TRBV4-2,TRBJ1-4,CASSPKQGDNEKLFF,TGTGCCAGCAGCCCTAAACAGGGAGATAATGAAAAACTGTTTTTT
NA,NA,TRBV5-6,TRBJ2-1,CAWSEGFREFF,TGTGCCTGGAGTGAAGGGTTTCGGGAGTTCTTC
TRBD2,NA,TRBV4-3,TRBJ2-3,CASSQELAASTDTQYF,TGCGCCAGCAGCCAAGAACTAGCGGCCTCCACAGATACGCAGTATTTT
TRBD1,NA,TRBV5-1,TRBJ1-1,CASSGSAGGYTEAFF,TGCGCCAGCAGCGGGTCGGCAGGGGGTTACACTGAAGCTTTCTTT
TRBD2,NA,TRBV6-2/TRBV6-3,TRBJ2-1,CASSGGGRYNEQFF,TGTGCCAGCAGTGGCGGGGGGCGGTACAATGAGCAGTTCTTC
TRBD1,NA,TRBV29-1,TRBJ1-1,CSAGTGTANTEAFF,TGCAGCGCTGGGACAGGGACCGCGAACACTGAAGCTTTCTTT
NA,NA,TRBV11-2,TRBJ2-1,CASSQGGMSSYNEQFF,TGTGCCAGCAGCCAGGGGGGGATGAGCTCCTACAATGAGCAGTTCTTC
TRBD2,NA,TRBV5-4,TRBJ2-5,CASSPPRQRGAETQYF,TGTGCCAGCAGCCCCCCACGGCAGCGGGGGGCAGAGACCCAGTACTTC
NA,NA,TRBV7-2,TRBJ2-2,CASSLVSKTNTGELFF,TGTGCCAGCAGCTTAGTATCCAAGACGAACACCGGGGAGCTGTTTTTT
TRBD1,NA,TRBV2,TRBJ1-5,CASSRTGADQPQHF,TGTGCCAGCAGCAGGACAGGGGCCGATCAGCCCCAGCATTTT
TRBD1,NA,TRBV2,TRBJ1-2,CASSVAGQGHGYTF,TGTGCCAGCAGTGTGGCGGGACAGGGTCATGGCTACACCTTC
NA,few,TRBV3-1,TRBJ2-5,CASSPPRASTQYF,TGTGCCAGCAGCCCTCCGAGGGCCTCGACCCAGTACTTC
NA,NA,TRBV3-1,TRBJ2-5,CASSQELGVGEETQYF,TGTGCCAGCAGCCAAGAGCTAGGGGTGGGGGAAGAGACCCAGTACTTC
TRBD1,few,TRBV13,TRBJ1-6,CASSSRDRDNSPLHF,TGTGCCAGCAGCTCTAGGGACAGGGATAATTCACCCCTCCACTTT
NA,few,TRBV6-6,TRBJ1-1,CASSYSRTAPNTEAFF,TGTGCCAGCAGTTACTCGAGAACTGCCCCGAACACTGAAGCTTTCTTT
TRBD2,NA,TRBV6-5,TRBJ2-5,CASSYGFKLAGQETQYF,TGTGCCAGCAGTTACGGGTTTAAACTAGCGGGACAAGAGACCCAGTACTTC
TRBD2,NA,TRBV7-2,TRBJ2-1,CASSKRPLAGGYNEQFF,TGTGCCAGCAGCAAGAGACCCCTAGCGGGAGGGTACAATGAGCAGTTCTTC
NA,few,TRBV3-1,TRBJ2-5,CASSRDTLGAQYF,TGTGCCAGCAGCCGGGACACCTTGGGGGCCCAGTACTTC
NA,NA,TRBV28,TRBJ1-5,CASSFSGSGNQPQHF,TGTGCCAGCAGTTTCTCGGGGAGTGGCAATCAGCCCCAGCATTTT
NA,NA,TRBV9,TRBJ1-2,CASSPLERGSFGYGYTF,TGTGCCAGCAGCCCTCTCGAACGGGGGTCGTTCGGCTATGGCTACACCTTC
TRBD2,NA,TRBV27,TRBJ2-3,CASSLTLAGVTDTQYF,TGTGCCAGCAGTTTAACCCTAGCGGGGGTCACAGATACGCAGTATTTT
TRBD2,NA,TRBV4-1,TRBJ2-1,CASSPSLAGGPQEQFF,TGCGCCAGCAGCCCTTCTCTAGCGGGGGGACCGCAGGAGCAGTTCTTC
NA,few,TRBV7-2,TRBJ1-2,CASSLSGVHGYTF,TGTGCCAGCAGCTTGTCCGGCGTTCATGGCTACACCTTC
NA,NA,TRBV7-2,TRBJ2-7,CASGAFGFEQYF,TGTGCCAGCGGGGCTTTTGGCTTCGAGCAGTACTTC
NA,NA,TRBV7-2,TRBJ2-3,CASGRRGSTDTQYF,TGTGCCAGCGGCCGGAGGGGCAGCACAGATACGCAGTATTTT
NA,many,TRBV7-6,TRBJ2-4,CASSLEVGSSQQYF,TGTGCCAGCAGCTTAGAAGTAGGTTCCTCCCAGCAGTACTTC
TRBD2,NA,TRBV4-3,TRBJ2-1,CASGQELAGGLSYNEQFF,TGCGCCAGCGGCCAAGAACTAGCGGGGGGGCTGTCCTACAATGAGCAGTTCTTC
TRBD2,few,TRBV19,TRBJ2-5,CASSILAGSQETQYF,TGTGCCAGTAGTATTCTAGCGGGGAGTCAAGAGACCCAGTACTTC